Below, 18 T cell receptor beta chains from the same sample are listed, as sequenced in a study of blood T cells in healthy people across ages. A sample-barcoded 5' primer and a J-beta primer mix were used in a second PCR of roughly 7 to 11 cycles. TCRdb passed the 5' RACE reads through MiXCR, listing each CDR3 protein once. The repertoire has 1.5 million or so distinct CDR3 sequences, less than 45% of them found once; the top ten carry 4%. Sequencing was performed on blood. The receptors stem from a woman aged 18-29 years in good health.

About this clonotype: Germline and junction disagree at one end, which may indicate a read error. V and J are TRBV6-5 and TRBJ1-5; no clear D. In germline, CDR1 is MNHEY, CDR2 SVGAGI. The CDR3 runs to 15 residues. The DNA of the CDR3 is TGTGCCAACAGTCCCCCCGGGAGTGGAAATCAGCCCCAGCATTTT. It specifies CANSPPGSGNQPQHF.

This sequence joins TRBV7-2 and TRBJ2-7; tentative D call: TRBD1 (6 bases). The germline V and J ends were trimmed by 2 bases and 6 bases, with 20 bases remaining between them. Germline CDR1 SGHTA, CDR2 FQGNSA. This CDR3 contains 16 residues. CDR3 protein: CASSLNGWYRDLEQYF. CDR3 in DNA: TGTGCCAGCAGCTTAAACGGGTGGTACAGGGACCTCGAGCAGTACTTC.

The CDR3 sequence is CASSGETGFVGYTF. CDR3 bases: TGCGCCAGCAGCGGCGAGACAGGGTTTGTTGGCTACACCTTC. V is TRBV5-1 and J is TRBJ1-2; 7 bases line up with TRBD1. The CDR3 totals 14 residues. The germline gives CDR1 SGHRS, CDR2 YFSETQ. Trimming took 4 bases from V and 7 from J; bases not matched to a gene: 10.

The rearrangement uses TRBV9 and TRBJ2-3, with D uncertain. The ends were cut back, 4 bases at V and 0 bases at J, with 12 bases in the middle. From germline, CDR1 is SGDLS and CDR2 YYNGEE. The CDR3 extends over 15 amino acids. In DNA, the CDR3 is TGTGCCAGCAGCAAGGACGGATACAGCACAGATACGCAGTATTTT. Protein product: CASSKDGYSTDTQYF.

The chain links TRBV12-5 to TRBJ1-5; D may be TRBD1 (6 bases). Germline V lookup: CDR1 LGHNT, CDR2 FRNRAP. The V end lost 3 bases, the J end lost 4 bases, and 13 bases lay between the germline ends. The CDR3 consists of 15 residues. The CDR3 reads CASGFGQGKNQPQHF. CDR3 coding DNA: TGTGCTAGTGGTTTCGGTCAGGGGAAAAATCAGCCCCAGCATTTT.

The chain joins TRBV28 to TRBJ2-1, with 9 bases identical to TRBD2. V dropped 3 bases and J dropped 8; count of bases not matched to a gene: 8. The CDR3 is 15 residues long. Germline CDR1 is MDHEN and CDR2 is SYDVKM. CDR3 nucleotide sequence: TGTGCCAGCAGTTTTGAGCGGGAGGACGGGGATGAGCAGTTCTTC. This encodes CASSFEREDGDEQFF.

V and J are TRBV4-3 and TRBJ2-3; 7 bases agree with TRBD1. The CDR3 covers 15 residues. Trimming took 4 bases from V and 2 from J; bases not matched to a gene: 6. Germline assignment: CDR1 LGHNA and CDR2 YSLEER. The CDR3 DNA sequence: TGCGCCAGCAGCCCCGGACAGGATTTCACAGATACGCAGTATTTT. Encoded protein: CASSPGQDFTDTQYF.

This clonotype was detected a few times. V usage is TRBV27 and J usage is TRBJ2-7, with 8 bases identical to TRBD1. With 4 bases clipped from V and 4 bases from J, the junction kept 3 bases outside the gene matches. Germline CDR1 is MNHEY and CDR2 is SMNVEV (reference sequence). This CDR3 is 13 amino acids long. CDR3 sequence (DNA): TGTGCCAGCAGTTCAGGGGGCTTGTACGAGCAGTACTTC. Amino acids: CASSSGGLYEQYF.

At least ten counts were recorded for this clonotype. The CDR3 loop reads CASSESREQYF. Written as DNA, the CDR3 is TGTGCCAGCAGTGAATCTCGCGAGCAGTACTTC. V and J are TRBV25-1 and TRBJ2-7; D uncertain. The CDR3 length is 11 residues. Trimming left V 1 base short and J 6 bases short, with 4 bases between. Per the germline V gene, CDR1 is MGHDK and CDR2 is SYGVNS.

This rearrangement joins TRBV10-3 to TRBJ2-3, with D hard to call. Germline lookup yields CDR1 ENHRY and CDR2 SYGVKD. Trimming took 2 bases from V and 1 from J, leaving 10 bases between them. This CDR3 comprises 15 residues. Here the CDR3 reads CAISELSYGTDTQYF. CDR3 DNA: TGTGCCATCAGTGAGCTGAGCTATGGCACAGATACGCAGTATTTT.

This sequence joins TRBV28 and TRBJ2-7, with 8 bases fitting TRBD2. The CDR3 has 16 amino acids. The V and J ends lost 4 bases and 0 bases, in that order; junction bases with no gene match: 8. Germline loops: CDR1 MDHEN, CDR2 SYDVKM. The CDR3 nucleotides are TGTGCCAGCAGTTCCCTACTAGCGGTTAGCTCCTACGAGCAGTACTTC. Protein: CASSSLLAVSSYEQYF.

This chain uses TRBV29-1 with TRBJ1-1; D remains unclear. The CDR3 spans 14 residues. V lost 4 bases and J 2 bases, leaving 14 bases between the germline ends. Germline V gene sequence: CDR1 SQVTM, CDR2 ANQGSEA. CDR3 nucleotides: TGCAGCGTTGGACTCAAGCTATCAAACACTGAAGCTTTCTTT. This codes for CSVGLKLSNTEAFF.

As regards this clonotype: A read error may explain this, as a much larger clone is one base away. The CDR3 protein is CASSQEDNEQYF. CDR3 DNA: TGCGCCAGCAGCCAAGAGGACAATGAGCAGTACTTC. This rearrangement joins TRBV4-1 to TRBJ2-5; D possibly corresponds to TRBD1 (5 bases). Germline V gene sequence: CDR1 MGHRA, CDR2 YSYEKL. Trimming stripped 0 bases from V and 11 bases from J, with 10 bases between. This CDR3 comprises 12 residues.

The V gene is TRBV11-2, the J gene TRBJ2-1; 11 positions agree with TRBD2. Looked up from germline, CDR1 is SGHAT and CDR2 is FQNNGV. The junction had 11 bases not matched to a gene; V was cut back by 3 bases and J by 13 bases. This CDR3 contains 15 residues. The CDR3, as DNA: TGTGCCAGCAGCTTTAGCGGGGGGGCCGGACAGACCCAGTTCTTC. It yields the protein CASSFSGGAGQTQFF.

The chain joins TRBV20-1 to TRBJ1-5; D is uncertain. Per the germline V gene, CDR1 is DFQATT and CDR2 is SNEGSKA (reference sequence). CDR3 size: 14 residues. V was clipped by 3 bases and J by 4 bases, with 13 bases between them. The CDR3 DNA reads as TGCAGTGCTAGGGCCAAACCTGGGAATCAGCCCCAGCATTTT. It codes for CSARAKPGNQPQHF.

This chain links TRBV25-1 with TRBJ2-4; the match to TRBD1 covers 9 bases. The CDR3 totals 14 residues. V shed 3 bases, J shed 7 bases, and the junction held 4 bases outside the gene matches. In germline, CDR1 is MGHDK, CDR2 SYGVNS. The CDR3 here is CASSDPDRGNIQYF. CDR3 nucleotides: TGTGCCAGCAGTGACCCGGACAGGGGCAACATTCAGTACTTC.

The rearrangement uses TRBV5-1 and TRBJ1-1; 10 bases are shared with TRBD1. The CDR3 has 14 amino acids. The trim removed 4 bases at V and 6 bases at J, leaving 6 bases unmatched. Germline loops: CDR1 SGHRS, CDR2 YFSETQ. The CDR3 reads CASSAPGTGAEAFF. As DNA, the CDR3 is TGCGCCAGCAGCGCACCCGGGACAGGGGCTGAAGCTTTCTTT. The whole variable domain, remainder taken from reference TRBV5-1 and TRBJ1-1, is KAGVTQTPRYLIKTRGQQVTLSCSPISGHRSVSWYQQTPGQGLQFLFEYFSETQRNKGNFPGRFSGRQFSNSRSEMNVSTLELGDSALYLCASSAPGTGAEAFFGQGTRLTVV.

V and J are TRBV20-1 and TRBJ2-1; D is undetermined. V shed 3 bases and J shed 3 bases, with 12 bases lying between them. The germline V gene has CDR1 DFQATT and CDR2 SNEGSKA (reference sequence). This CDR3 spans 14 amino acids. The CDR3 nucleotides are TGCAGTGCTAGTGTCCTAGGAAACTACAATGAGCAGTTCTTC. Translated, it gives CSASVLGNYNEQFF.